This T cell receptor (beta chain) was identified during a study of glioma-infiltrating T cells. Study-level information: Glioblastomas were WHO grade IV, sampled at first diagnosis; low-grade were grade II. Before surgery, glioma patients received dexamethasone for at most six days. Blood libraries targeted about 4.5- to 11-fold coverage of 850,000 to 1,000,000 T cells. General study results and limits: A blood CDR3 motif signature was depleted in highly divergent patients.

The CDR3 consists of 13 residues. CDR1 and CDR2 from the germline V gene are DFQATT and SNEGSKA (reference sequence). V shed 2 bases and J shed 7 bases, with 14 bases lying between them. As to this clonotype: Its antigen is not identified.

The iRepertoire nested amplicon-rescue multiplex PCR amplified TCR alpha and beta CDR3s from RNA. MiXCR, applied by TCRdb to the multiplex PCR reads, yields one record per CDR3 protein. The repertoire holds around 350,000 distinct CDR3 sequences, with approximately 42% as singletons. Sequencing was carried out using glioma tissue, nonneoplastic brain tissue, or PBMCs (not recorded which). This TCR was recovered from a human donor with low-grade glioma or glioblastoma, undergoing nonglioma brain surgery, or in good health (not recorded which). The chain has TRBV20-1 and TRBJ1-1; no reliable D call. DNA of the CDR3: TGCAGTGCTAGACCGAGGGTCGGGCGTGAAGCTTTCTTT. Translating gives CSARPRVGREAFF.